This T cell receptor (beta chain) stems from a study of control samples from healthy donors and cancer patients (dated by TCRdb to 2020 to 2021). Libraries were prepared through the immunoSEQ multiplex PCR assay. TCRdb carries this immuneACCESS record with in-frame sequences only. Its versions omit some clonotypes, under half of them owing to an unresolved V gene in the studies checked, with the rest unexplained. The sample includes around 150,000 clones, with around nine tenths observed a single time. The ten biggest clones cover approximately 12% of the sample. Notes on this clone: It lacks a known antigen. Per-nucleotide qualities are absent, and no much larger clonotype sits a single base away.

Trimming accounts for 4 bases at V and 0 bases at J, while the number of junction bases matched to no gene is 5. CDR1 SGHTA and CDR2 FQGNSA are derived from the germline V gene. Its CDR3 holds 17 amino acids, cysteine through phenylalanine. Only CDR3 DNA is held: 51 bases, read in frame from base 1. This sequence was found in a man aged 25-45 years in good health. Sequenced material: blood. Rearrangement joined TRBV7-2 to TRBJ1-4; 10 of the junction bases match TRBD1. The CDR3: CASSYQTGGTTNEKLFF. The DNA sequence is as follows: TGTGCCAGCAGCTATCAGACAGGGGGCACAACTAATGAAAAACTGTTTTTT.